This TCR beta chain derives from a study of T cells in Graves' hyperthyroidism and ophthalmopathy. General study results and limits: Progression to ophthalmopathy was predicted a median of about 6.6 months early. Peripheral blood also featured most of the thyroid clonotypes expanded above 0.001.

The ends lost 8 bases at V and 7 bases at J; junction bases unmatched: 7. CDR3 length equals 14 residues. About this clonotype itself: Its specificity is unknown.

RNA transcripts provided the source from which TCR beta CDR3 regions were amplified. A set of HTBI primers served as the primers for a first-round RT-PCR of the TCR CDR3. TCRdb independently ran MiXCR on the multiplex PCR reads; one entry per CDR3 protein. The data hold under 400,000 distinct CDR3 sequences, with around a sixth observed a single time. The sequencing sample was made of blood. The genes are TRBV12-3 or TRBV12-4 and TRBJ1-4; 10 nucleotides agree with TRBD1. The source of this sequence is a woman between 45 and 60 years old with Graves' hyperthyroidism. The CDR3 DNA follows: TGTGCCAGCGGATCGACAGGGGGCTCTGAAAAACTGTTTTTT. Amino acid sequence: CASGSTGGSEKLFF.